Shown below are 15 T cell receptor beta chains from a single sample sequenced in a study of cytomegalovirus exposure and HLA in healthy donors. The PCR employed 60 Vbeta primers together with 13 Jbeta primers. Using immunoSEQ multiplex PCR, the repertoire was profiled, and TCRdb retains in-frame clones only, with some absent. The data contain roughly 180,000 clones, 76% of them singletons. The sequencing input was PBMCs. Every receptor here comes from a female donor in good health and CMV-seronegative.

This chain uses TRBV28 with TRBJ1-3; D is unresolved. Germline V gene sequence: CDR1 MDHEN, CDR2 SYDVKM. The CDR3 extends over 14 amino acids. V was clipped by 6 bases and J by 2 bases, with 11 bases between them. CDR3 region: CASRPQQTGNTIYF. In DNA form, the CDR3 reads TGTGCCAGCAGACCACAGCAGACTGGAAACACCATATATTTT. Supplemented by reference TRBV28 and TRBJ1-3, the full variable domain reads DVKVTQSSRYLVKRTGEKVFLECVQDMDHENMFWYRQDPGLGLRLIYFSYDVKMKEKGDIPEGYSVSREKKERFSLILESASTNQTSMYLCASRPQQTGNTIYFGEGSWLTVV.

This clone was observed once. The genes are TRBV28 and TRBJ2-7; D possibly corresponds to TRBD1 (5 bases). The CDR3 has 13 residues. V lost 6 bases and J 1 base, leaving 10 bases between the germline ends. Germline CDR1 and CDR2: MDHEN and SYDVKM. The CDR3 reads CASRTTASYEQYF. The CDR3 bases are TGTGCCAGCAGGACGACAGCTTCCTACGAGCAGTACTTC. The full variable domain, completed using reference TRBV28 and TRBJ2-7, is DVKVTQSSRYLVKRTGEKVFLECVQDMDHENMFWYRQDPGLGLRLIYFSYDVKMKEKGDIPEGYSVSREKKERFSLILESASTNQTSMYLCASRTTASYEQYFGPGTRLTVT.

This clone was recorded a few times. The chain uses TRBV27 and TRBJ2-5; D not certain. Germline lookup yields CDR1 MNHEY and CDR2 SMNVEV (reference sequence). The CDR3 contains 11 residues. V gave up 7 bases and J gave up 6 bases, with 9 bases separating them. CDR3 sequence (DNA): TGTGCCAGCAAAATTGGCAAGACCCAGTACTTC. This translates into CASKIGKTQYF.

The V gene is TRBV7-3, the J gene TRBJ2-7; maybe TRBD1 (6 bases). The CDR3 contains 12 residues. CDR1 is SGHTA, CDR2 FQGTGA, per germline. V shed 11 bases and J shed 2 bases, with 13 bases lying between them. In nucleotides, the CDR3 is TGTGCCCGACCAACAGGGCCCTACGAGCAGTACTTC. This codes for CARPTGPYEQYF.

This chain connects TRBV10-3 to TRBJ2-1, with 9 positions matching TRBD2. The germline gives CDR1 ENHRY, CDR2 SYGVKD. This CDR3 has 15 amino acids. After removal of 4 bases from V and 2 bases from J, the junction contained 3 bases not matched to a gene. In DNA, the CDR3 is TGTGCCATCAGTGGAGCGGGGGGTCCCTACAATGAGCAGTTCTTC. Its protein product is CAISGAGGPYNEQFF.

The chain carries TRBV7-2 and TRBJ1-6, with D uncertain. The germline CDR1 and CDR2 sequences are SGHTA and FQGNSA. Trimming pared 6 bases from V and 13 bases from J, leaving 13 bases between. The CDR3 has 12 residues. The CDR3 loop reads CASSAVPGPLHF. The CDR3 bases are TGTGCCAGCAGTGCAGTGCCCGGGCCCCTCCACTTT. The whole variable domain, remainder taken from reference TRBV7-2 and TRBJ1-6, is GAGVSQSPSNKVTEKGKDVELRCDPISGHTALYWYRQSLGQGLEFLIYFQGNSAPDKSGLPSDRFSAERTGGSVSTLTIQRTQQEDSAVYLCASSAVPGPLHFGNGTRLTVT.

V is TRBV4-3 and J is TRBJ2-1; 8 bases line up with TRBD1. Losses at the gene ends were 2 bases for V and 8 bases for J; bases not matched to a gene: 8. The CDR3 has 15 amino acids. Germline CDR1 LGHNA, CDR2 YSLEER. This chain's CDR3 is CASSQQRTGNDEQFF. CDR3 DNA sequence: TGCGCCAGCAGCCAACAAAGGACAGGGAACGATGAGCAGTTCTTC.

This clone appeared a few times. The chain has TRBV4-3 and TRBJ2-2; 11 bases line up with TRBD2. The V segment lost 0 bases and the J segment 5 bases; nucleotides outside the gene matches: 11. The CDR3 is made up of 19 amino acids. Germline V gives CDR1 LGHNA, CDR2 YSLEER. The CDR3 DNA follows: TGCGCCAGCAGCCAAGAAAGAGTAGCGGGAGGGCTATTTACCGGGGAGCTGTTTTTT. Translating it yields CASSQERVAGGLFTGELFF.

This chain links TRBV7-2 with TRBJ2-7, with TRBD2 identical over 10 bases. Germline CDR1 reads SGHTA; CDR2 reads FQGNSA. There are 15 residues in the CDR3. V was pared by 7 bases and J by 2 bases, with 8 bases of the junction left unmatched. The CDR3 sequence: CASKGGLAVAYEQYF. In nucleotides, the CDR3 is TGTGCCAGCAAGGGAGGACTAGCGGTGGCCTACGAGCAGTACTTC.

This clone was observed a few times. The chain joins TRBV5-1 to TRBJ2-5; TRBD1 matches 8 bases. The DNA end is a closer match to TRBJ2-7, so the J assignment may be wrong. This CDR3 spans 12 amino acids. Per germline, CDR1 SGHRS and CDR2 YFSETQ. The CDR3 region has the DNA TGCGCCAGCAGCTGGGACAGGTACGAGCAGTACTTC. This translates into CASSWDRYEQYF.

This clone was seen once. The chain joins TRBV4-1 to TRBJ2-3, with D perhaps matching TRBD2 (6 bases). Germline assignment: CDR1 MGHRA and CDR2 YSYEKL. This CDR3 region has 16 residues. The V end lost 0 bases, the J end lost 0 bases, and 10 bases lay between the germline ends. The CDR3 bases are TGCGCCAGCAGCCAAGATTTAGCGGCTAGCACAGATACGCAGTATTTT. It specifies CASSQDLAASTDTQYF.

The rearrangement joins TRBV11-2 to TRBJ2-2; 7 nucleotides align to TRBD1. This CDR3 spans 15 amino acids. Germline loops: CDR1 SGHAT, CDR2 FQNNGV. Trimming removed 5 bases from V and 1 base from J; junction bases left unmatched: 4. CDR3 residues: CASSRGQLNTGELFF. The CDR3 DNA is TGTGCCAGCAGCCGGGGACAGCTGAACACCGGGGAGCTGTTTTTT.

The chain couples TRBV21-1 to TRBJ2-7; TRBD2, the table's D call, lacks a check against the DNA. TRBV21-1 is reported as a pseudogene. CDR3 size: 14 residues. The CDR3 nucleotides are TGTGCCAGCGTTAAGGGAGGGAGAGACTACGAGCAGTACTTC. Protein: CASVKGGRDYEQYF.

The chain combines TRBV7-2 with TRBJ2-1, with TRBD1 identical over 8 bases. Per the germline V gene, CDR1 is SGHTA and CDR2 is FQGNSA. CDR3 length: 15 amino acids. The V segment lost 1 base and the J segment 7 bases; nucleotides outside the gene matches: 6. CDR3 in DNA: TGTGCCAGCAGCTTAGACAGGGGGACTCAAAATGAGCAGTTCTTC. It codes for CASSLDRGTQNEQFF. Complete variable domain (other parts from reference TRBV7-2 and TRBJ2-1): GAGVSQSPSNKVTEKGKDVELRCDPISGHTALYWYRQSLGQGLEFLIYFQGNSAPDKSGLPSDRFSAERTGGSVSTLTIQRTQQEDSAVYLCASSLDRGTQNEQFFGPGTRLTVL.

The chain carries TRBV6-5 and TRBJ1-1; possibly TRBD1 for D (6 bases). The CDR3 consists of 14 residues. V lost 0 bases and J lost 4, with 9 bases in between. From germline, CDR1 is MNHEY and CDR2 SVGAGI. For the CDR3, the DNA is TGTGCCAGCAGTTACTCGGGACAAGGCACTGAAGCTTTCTTT. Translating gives CASSYSGQGTEAFF.